This note documents a single T cell receptor (beta chain) sequence. Using immunoSEQ multiplex PCR, the repertoire was profiled, and TCRdb retains in-frame clones only, with some absent. The sample has about 2.3 million clones; 85% to 95% are singletons. This sample stems from a study of shared clonotypes between healthy human individuals. The specimen was naive CD4+ T cells from PBMCs. Documented subset: CD45RA+ positively selected. This clonotype originated in a man aged 18 to 30 in good health. Some clones in this sample may be carry-over from other donors' samples.

The CDR3 sequence is CSVELVASTNEKLFF. The CDR3 bases are TGCAGCGTTGAATTGGTAGCGTCAACTAATGAAAAACTGTTTTTT. The chain employs TRBV29-1 and TRBJ1-4; D is ambiguous. Trimming took off 2 bases at V and 0 bases at J, with 10 bases between the two ends. CDR1 and CDR2 (germline): SQVTM, ANQGSEA. This CDR3 has 15 residues.